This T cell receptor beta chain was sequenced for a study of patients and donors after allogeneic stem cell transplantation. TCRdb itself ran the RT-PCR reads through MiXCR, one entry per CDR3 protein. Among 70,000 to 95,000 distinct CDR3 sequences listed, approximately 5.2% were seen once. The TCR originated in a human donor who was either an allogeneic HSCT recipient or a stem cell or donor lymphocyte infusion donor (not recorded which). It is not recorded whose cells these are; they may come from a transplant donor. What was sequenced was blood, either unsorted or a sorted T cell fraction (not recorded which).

The CDR3 region has the DNA TGTGCCATCAGTGCTCTAGGCGGGACGAACACCGGGGAGCTGTTTTTT. Its translation is CAISALGGTNTGELFF. The rearrangement joins TRBV10-3 to TRBJ2-2, with TRBD2 as a possible D gene (6 bases). This CDR3 has 16 amino acids. Trimming removed 4 bases at V and 0 bases at J, with 12 bases between. Looked up from germline, CDR1 is ENHRY and CDR2 is SYGVKD.